This TCR beta chain was recovered during a study of T cell repertoires in cytomegalovirus infection. There are a few counts of this clonotype. Antigen specificity is unknown. Germline V gene sequence: CDR1 SGHAT, CDR2 FQNNGV. This CDR3 is built from 16 residues. Trimming at V came to 2 bases and at J to 4 bases, leaving 7 bases not matched to a gene. Study-wide results and caveats: Frequencies of public TCR beta families were cumulated, and this identified carriers of CMV plus the relevant HLA. Predominance within the ex vivo response was attributable to HLA-C-restricted CMV-specific TCR beta clonotypes.

TCRdb analysed the reads with MiXCR anew, one entry per CDR3 protein. The sample yields 450,000 to 650,000 distinct CDR3 sequences, about 40% seen once. The receptor comes from a human donor in good health (CMV status not recorded). Some clones in this sample may be carry-over from other donors' samples. Sequencing was performed on cultured PBMCs, taken from culture after CMV antigen stimulation. The rearrangement joins TRBV11-2 to TRBJ2-3, with 9 bases matching TRBD2. CDR3 nucleotides: TGTGCCAGCAGCTTAAGGTTAGCGGGAGAGGCAGATACGCAGTATTTT. Translating it yields CASSLRLAGEADTQYF.